Following are 20 T cell receptor beta chains from one sample sequenced in a study of T cells after yellow fever vaccination. Using its own MiXCR run on the 5' RACE reads, TCRdb lists one record per CDR3 protein. Here the sample spans almost 600,000 distinct CDR3 sequences, approximately 12% being singletons. The input for sequencing was PBMCs, taken on the day of the yellow fever booster vaccination. These TCRs come from a man aged 25-40 years who received the YFV17D yellow fever vaccine.

The chain combines TRBV5-1 with TRBJ2-2, with 8 bases aligning to TRBD1. V trimming: 4 bases; J trimming: 0 bases; junction bases outside the gene matches: 5. From germline, CDR1 is SGHRS and CDR2 YFSETQ. This CDR3 has 16 residues. CDR3 region: CASSVQGAPNTGELFF. The CDR3 bases are TGCGCCAGCAGCGTGCAGGGGGCGCCGAACACCGGGGAGCTGTTTTTT.

J is TRBJ2-3 and V is TRBV7-3, with TRBD2 matching over 11 bases. The trim removed 1 base at V and 1 base at J, leaving 4 bases unmatched. The CDR3 sequence is 17 residues long. Germline values: CDR1 SGHTA, CDR2 FQGTGA. CDR3 coding DNA: TGTGCCAGCAGCTTAAGAACTAGCGGGAGAGGCACAGATACGCAGTATTTT. Its translation is CASSLRTSGRGTDTQYF.

The chain joins TRBV20-1 to TRBJ2-5; 8 bases align to TRBD2. The CDR3 extends over 16 amino acids. Germline CDR1 is DFQATT and CDR2 is SNEGSKA (reference sequence). V was pared by 1 base and J by 4 bases, with 11 bases of the junction left unmatched. CDR3 sequence: CSARGSLLAVGETQYF. CDR3 nucleotides: TGCAGTGCTAGAGGATCCCTACTAGCGGTAGGAGAGACCCAGTACTTC.

The chain uses TRBV20-1 and TRBJ1-1; D uncertain. V lost 5 bases to trimming and J lost 5 bases, with 12 bases between them. The CDR3 runs to 12 residues. Germline CDR1 and CDR2: DFQATT and SNEGSKA (reference sequence). The CDR3 DNA follows: TGCAGTGCTGCCCGCGGGGAGACTGAAGCTTTCTTT. Translated, it gives CSAARGETEAFF.

In its sample, this clonotype was seen a few times. The chain is built from TRBV12-3 or TRBV12-4 and TRBJ2-1, with D possibly matching TRBD2 (5 bases). The germline V and J ends were trimmed by 6 bases and 1 base, with 22 bases remaining between them. CDR3 length: 18 amino acids. DNA for the CDR3: TGTGCCAGCAGGGGTACGCCCGAAGATCGGGGTTCCTACAATGAGCAGTTCTTC. This translates into CASRGTPEDRGSYNEQFF.

The chain links TRBV7-9 to TRBJ2-7, with D hard to call. The length of the CDR3 is 13 residues. Germline V gene data show CDR1 as SEHNR and CDR2 as FQNEAQ (reference sequence). The V and J ends lost 3 bases and 4 bases respectively, with 10 bases between them. This CDR3 is CASSFSDRYEQYF. The CDR3 region has the DNA TGTGCCAGCAGCTTCTCCGATAGGTACGAGCAGTACTTC.

The chain is built from TRBV5-1 and TRBJ2-7, with 10 positions matching TRBD1. Per the germline V gene, CDR1 is SGHRS and CDR2 is YFSETQ. The CDR3 is made up of 14 amino acids. The V and J ends lost 3 bases and 10 bases, in that order; junction bases with no gene match: 10. The CDR3 DNA follows: TGCGCCAGCAGCTCCGGGACAGGGGTCATCCCCCAGTACTTC. Amino acids: CASSSGTGVIPQYF. Looking up the rest from reference TRBV5-1 and TRBJ2-7 gives the full variable domain: KAGVTQTPRYLIKTRGQQVTLSCSPISGHRSVSWYQQTPGQGLQFLFEYFSETQRNKGNFPGRFSGRQFSNSRSEMNVSTLELGDSALYLCASSSGTGVIPQYFGPGTRLTVT.

This clonotype was observed a handful of times. The chain employs TRBV5-1 and TRBJ2-2; D is possibly TRBD1 (6 bases). Germline V CDR1 and CDR2: SGHRS, YFSETQ. The CDR3 spans 13 residues. The germline V and J ends were trimmed by 4 bases and 7 bases, with 11 bases remaining between them. The CDR3 coding sequence is TGCGCCAGCAGCCTAGACAGGCGCGGGGAGCTGTTTTTT. Its protein product is CASSLDRRGELFF.

This chain joins TRBV25-1 and TRBJ2-3; 7 bases fit TRBD2. Per germline, CDR1 MGHDK and CDR2 SYGVNS. CDR3 length: 14 amino acids. Trimming cost V 2 bases and J 6 bases; bases outside gene matches: 5. CDR3 sequence reads: CASSEETSSDTQYF. CDR3 nucleotide sequence: TGTGCCAGCAGTGAAGAGACTAGCAGTGATACGCAGTATTTT.

The V and J genes are TRBV28 and TRBJ2-4; TRBD2 matches at 8 bases. Trimming took 8 bases from V and 0 from J; bases not matched to a gene: 6. This CDR3 comprises 15 residues. From germline, CDR1 is MDHEN and CDR2 SYDVKM. CDR3 nucleotide sequence: TGTGCCAGCCTCCCCCGGGGGGGAGCCAAAAACATTCAGTACTTC. As protein: CASLPRGGAKNIQYF.

V and J are TRBV10-3 and TRBJ2-3; D gene unclear. Germline CDR1 reads ENHRY; CDR2 reads SYGVKD. V dropped 7 bases and J dropped 5 bases, with 13 bases sitting between them. The CDR3 consists of 13 residues. For the CDR3, the DNA is TGTGCCATCAAGGGCACAACAAAAGATACGCAGTATTTT. This sequence encodes CAIKGTTKDTQYF.

This clonotype was counted a few times. This chain links TRBV5-1 with TRBJ2-5, with 12 bases identical to TRBD2. Per germline, CDR1 SGHRS and CDR2 YFSETQ. Trimming took 0 bases from V and 1 from J; bases not matched to a gene: 7. CDR3 length: 18 amino acids. The CDR3 region is CASSLVPRLAGVQETQYF. CDR3 nucleotides: TGCGCCAGCAGCTTGGTCCCTAGACTAGCGGGAGTCCAAGAGACCCAGTACTTC.

There are many counts of this clonotype. V is TRBV27 and J is TRBJ2-5; 10 nucleotides match TRBD2. This CDR3 contains 14 residues. The V gene's germline CDR1 is MNHEY and CDR2 SMNVEV (reference sequence). The V and J ends lost 4 bases and 5 bases, in that order; junction bases with no gene match: 4. The CDR3 DNA reads as TGTGCCAGCAGTTCCAGCGGGAGGGGGGAGACCCAGTACTTC. Its translation is CASSSSGRGETQYF.

The V gene is TRBV7-6, the J gene TRBJ2-2, with D hard to call. Looked up from germline, CDR1 is SGHVS and CDR2 is FNYEAQ. Trimming cost V 1 base and J 6 bases, with 12 bases left between them. There are 15 residues in the CDR3. The CDR3 reads CASSLEALGAGELFF. DNA of the CDR3: TGTGCCAGCAGCTTAGAGGCGCTTGGTGCCGGGGAGCTGTTTTTT.

This clonotype came up a few times. The chain employs TRBV6-1 and TRBJ1-2, with D possibly being TRBD1 (6 bases). V was pared by 2 bases and J by 4 bases, with 11 bases between. The CDR3 is made up of 14 amino acids. Germline V lookup: CDR1 MNHNS, CDR2 SASEGT. CDR3 region: CASSEFGQTYGYTF. CDR3 bases: TGTGCCAGCAGTGAATTTGGACAGACCTATGGCTACACCTTC.

This clonotype was detected a few times. The CDR3 DNA follows: TGCAGTGCTAGAGATTTACGGGAGGGCCAACTACACAATGAGCAGTTCTTC. The encoded protein is CSARDLREGQLHNEQFF. The chain combines TRBV20-1 with TRBJ2-1; 8 bases map to TRBD2. The CDR3 runs to 17 residues. Germline assignment: CDR1 DFQATT and CDR2 SNEGSKA (reference sequence). V dropped 0 bases and J dropped 5; count of bases not matched to a gene: 12.

J is TRBJ1-5 and V is TRBV12-3 or TRBV12-4, with 7 bases lining up with TRBD1. J was trimmed by 2 bases and V by 5 bases; bases with no gene match: 12. This CDR3 has 17 residues. CDR3: CASSLRIRGRGNQPQHF. The CDR3, as DNA: TGTGCCAGCAGTCTCCGCATCAGGGGGAGAGGCAATCAGCCCCAGCATTTT.

The chain couples TRBV5-4 to TRBJ2-2; 9 bases are shared with TRBD1. The V gene's germline CDR1 is SGHNT and CDR2 YYREEE (reference sequence). J gave up 1 base and V 2 bases, and 3 bases lay outside the gene matches. This CDR3 comprises 16 residues. The CDR3 coding sequence is TGTGCCAGCAGCTTACCGGGACAGGGGAACACCGGGGAGCTGTTTTTT. It codes for CASSLPGQGNTGELFF.

This sequence joins TRBV5-1 and TRBJ1-2, with D uncertain. Germline V gene lookup returns CDR1 SGHRS and CDR2 YFSETQ. V gave up 0 bases and J gave up 4 bases, with 10 bases separating them. CDR3 length: 14 amino acids. The CDR3: CASSLAVSGYGYTF. The CDR3 DNA is TGCGCCAGCAGCTTGGCTGTCAGCGGCTATGGCTACACCTTC. The entire variable domain, with the rest obtained from reference TRBV5-1 and TRBJ1-2, is as follows: KAGVTQTPRYLIKTRGQQVTLSCSPISGHRSVSWYQQTPGQGLQFLFEYFSETQRNKGNFPGRFSGRQFSNSRSEMNVSTLELGDSALYLCASSLAVSGYGYTFGSGTRLTVV.

This clonotype was recorded a few times. CDR3 protein: CASSEMGTGAFNQPQHF. Written as DNA, the CDR3 is TGTGCCAGCAGTGAAATGGGTACAGGGGCCTTCAATCAGCCCCAGCATTTT. The rearrangement links TRBV12-3 or TRBV12-4 to TRBJ1-5; 7 positions agree with TRBD1. CDR3 size: 17 residues. The V segment lost 5 bases and the J segment 3 bases; nucleotides outside the gene matches: 13.